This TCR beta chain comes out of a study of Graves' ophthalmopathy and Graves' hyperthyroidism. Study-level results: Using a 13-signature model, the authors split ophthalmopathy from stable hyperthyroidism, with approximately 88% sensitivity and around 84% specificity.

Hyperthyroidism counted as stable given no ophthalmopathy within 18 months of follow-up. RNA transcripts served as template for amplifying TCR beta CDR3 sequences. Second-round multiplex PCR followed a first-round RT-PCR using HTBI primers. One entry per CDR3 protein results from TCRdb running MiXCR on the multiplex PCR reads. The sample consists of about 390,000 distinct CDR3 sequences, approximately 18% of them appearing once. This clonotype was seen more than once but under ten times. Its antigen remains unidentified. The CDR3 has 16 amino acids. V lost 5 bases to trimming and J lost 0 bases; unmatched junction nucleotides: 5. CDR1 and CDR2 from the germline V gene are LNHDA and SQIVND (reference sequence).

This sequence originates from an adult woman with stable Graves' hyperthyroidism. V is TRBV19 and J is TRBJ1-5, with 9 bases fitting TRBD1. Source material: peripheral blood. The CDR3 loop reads CASSLQGAPSNQPQHF. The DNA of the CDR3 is TGTGCCAGTAGTTTACAGGGGGCCCCTAGCAATCAGCCCCAGCATTTT.